This is a list of T cell receptor beta chains from one sample in a study of shared clonotypes between healthy human individuals. Method: immunoSEQ multiplex PCR; TCRdb's copy keeps in-frame clones and lacks some. Among 2 million to 2.5 million clones listed, 93% were seen once. The material sequenced was naive CD4+ T cells from PBMCs. The receptors here all came from a man aged 18 to 35 in good health. Some clones in this sample may be carry-over from other donors' samples. The CDR3 runs from the conserved cysteine through the conserved F or W. Fields, in order: V gene, clone size, D gene, J gene, CDR3 protein, CDR3 DNA. A D gene is named only where the DNA matches it firmly. Clone size appears in some rows only: once, few, many, or a class for an expanded clone.

V: TRBV29-1
size: .
D: TRBD2
J: TRBJ2-3
CDR3: CSVLSGSTDTQYF
DNA: TGCAGCGTACTTAGCGGGAGCACAGATACGCAGTATTTT

V: TRBV5-1
size: .
D: .
J: TRBJ1-1
CDR3: CASSPVVDATEAFF
DNA: TGCGCCAGCAGCCCAGTGGTCGACGCCACTGAAGCTTTCTTT

V: TRBV4-3
size: .
D: .
J: TRBJ2-2
CDR3: CASSQDLQGLGTGELFF
DNA: TGCGCCAGCAGCCAAGATCTTCAGGGGTTGGGTACCGGGGAGCTGTTTTTT

V: TRBV5-8
size: once
D: .
J: TRBJ1-3
CDR3: CASSHRAGNTIYF
DNA: TGTGCCAGCTCCCATCGGGCTGGAAACACCATATATTTT

V: TRBV19
size: .
D: .
J: TRBJ2-2
CDR3: CASSIMGTGELFF
DNA: TGTGCCAGTAGTATAATGGGCACCGGGGAGCTGTTTTTT

V: TRBV5-1
size: .
D: TRBD1
J: TRBJ1-5
CDR3: CASSPGQGNQPQHF
DNA: TGCGCCAGCAGTCCGGGACAGGGTAACCAGCCCCAGCATTTT

V: TRBV4-3
size: .
D: .
J: TRBJ2-1
CDR3: CASSQTTDSSYNEQFF
DNA: TGCGCCAGCAGCCAAACGACAGACAGCTCCTACAATGAGCAGTTCTTC

V: TRBV18
size: .
D: .
J: TRBJ1-4
CDR3: CASSPTAGANEKLFF
DNA: TGTGCCAGCTCACCAACGGCGGGGGCTAATGAAAAACTGTTTTTT

V: TRBV28
size: .
D: .
J: TRBJ2-6
CDR3: CASSLLSGANVLTF
DNA: TGTGCCAGCAGTTTATTATCTGGGGCCAACGTCCTGACTTTC

V: TRBV4-3
size: .
D: TRBD1
J: TRBJ1-1
CDR3: CASTKDRGVSDTEAFF
DNA: TGCGCCAGCACCAAGGACAGGGGGGTTTCGGACACTGAAGCTTTCTTT

V: TRBV7-7
size: .
D: TRBD1
J: TRBJ2-3
CDR3: CASSWGQGPSEGAQYF
DNA: TGTGCCAGCAGCTGGGGACAGGGCCCCTCCGAGGGCGCGCAGTATTTT

V: TRBV2
size: few
D: TRBD2
J: TRBJ2-5
CDR3: CASSIEREGRVQETQYF
DNA: TGTGCCAGCAGTATCGAGCGGGAGGGCCGAGTCCAAGAGACCCAGTACTTC

V: TRBV5-8
size: .
D: .
J: TRBJ2-3
CDR3: CASSFIPSQADTQYF
DNA: TGTGCCAGCAGCTTTATCCCCTCGCAAGCAGATACGCAGTATTTT

V: TRBV6-6
size: .
D: .
J: TRBJ2-5
CDR3: CASGSGWEETQYF
DNA: TGTGCCAGCGGCTCAGGTTGGGAAGAGACCCAGTACTTC

V: TRBV7-3
size: .
D: TRBD2
J: TRBJ2-3
CDR3: CASSFGTRGSTDTQYF
DNA: TGTGCCAGCAGCTTCGGGACTAGGGGAAGCACAGATACGCAGTATTTT

V: TRBV9
size: once
D: TRBD2
J: TRBJ2-3
CDR3: CASSVSSGGSTDTQYF
DNA: TGTGCCAGCAGCGTTTCTAGCGGGGGTAGCACAGATACGCAGTATTTT

V: TRBV5-1
size: once
D: .
J: TRBJ1-1
CDR3: CATGEAPGPEAFF
DNA: TGCGCCACCGGAGAGGCCCCGGGGCCTGAAGCTTTCTTT

V: TRBV6-6
size: .
D: .
J: TRBJ2-5
CDR3: CASSHRRAQETQYF
DNA: TGTGCCAGCAGTCATAGGAGGGCCCAAGAGACCCAGTACTTC

V: TRBV11-2
size: .
D: .
J: TRBJ2-7
CDR3: CASGRGYYEQYF
DNA: TGTGCCAGCGGAAGAGGATACTACGAGCAGTACTTC

V: TRBV7-2
size: .
D: .
J: TRBJ1-5
CDR3: CASSFPGTAQHF
DNA: TGTGCCAGCAGCTTCCCGGGTACGGCCCAGCATTTT

V: TRBV7-2
size: .
D: .
J: TRBJ2-2
CDR3: CASSKWDPANTGELFF
DNA: TGTGCCAGCAGCAAATGGGATCCCGCGAACACCGGGGAGCTGTTTTTT

V: TRBV7-2
size: .
D: .
J: TRBJ1-1
CDR3: CASSLVYGNTEAFF
DNA: TGTGCCAGCAGCTTAGTTTACGGGAACACTGAAGCTTTCTTT

V: TRBV27
size: .
D: .
J: TRBJ1-2
CDR3: CASSLALDYGYTF
DNA: TGTGCCAGCAGTTTGGCACTTGACTATGGCTACACCTTC

V: TRBV4-2
size: few
D: TRBD1
J: TRBJ1-5
CDR3: CASSLWGQGLGQPQHF
DNA: TGTGCCAGCAGCCTGTGGGGACAGGGGTTAGGCCAGCCCCAGCATTTT

V: TRBV29-1
size: .
D: .
J: TRBJ2-7
CDR3: CSVEEGPKTYEQYF
DNA: TGCAGCGTTGAAGAGGGGCCTAAAACTTACGAGCAGTACTTC

V: TRBV30
size: .
D: .
J: TRBJ2-3
CDR3: CAWEVSRTDTQYF
DNA: TGTGCCTGGGAGGTTTCTCGCACAGATACGCAGTATTTT

V: TRBV5-5
size: .
D: TRBD2
J: TRBJ2-1
CDR3: CASSFGTSGIDEQFF
DNA: TGTGCCAGCAGCTTCGGGACTAGCGGGATAGATGAGCAGTTCTTC

V: TRBV7-2
size: .
D: TRBD1
J: TRBJ2-3
CDR3: CASSPRQGSDTQYF
DNA: TGTGCCAGCAGCCCACGACAGGGTTCGGATACGCAGTATTTT

V: TRBV28
size: .
D: TRBD2
J: TRBJ2-3
CDR3: CASSLAGGTQYF
DNA: TGTGCCAGCTCTCTGGCGGGAGGTACGCAGTATTTT

V: TRBV28
size: once
D: .
J: TRBJ2-3
CDR3: CASCFRRNYTDTQYF
DNA: TGTGCCAGCTGCTTTCGGCGGAATTACACAGATACGCAGTATTTT

V: TRBV2
size: .
D: TRBD1
J: TRBJ1-4
CDR3: CASYQGEIPTNEKLFF
DNA: TGTGCCAGCTACCAGGGGGAGATACCAACTAATGAAAAACTGTTTTTT

V: TRBV7-3
size: .
D: TRBD1
J: TRBJ1-2
CDR3: CASSLQGDYGYTF
DNA: TGTGCCAGCAGTCTCCAGGGGGACTATGGCTACACCTTC

V: TRBV19
size: .
D: .
J: TRBJ2-7
CDR3: CASSTRGSSYEQYF
DNA: TGTGCCAGTAGCACCCGGGGGAGCTCCTACGAGCAGTACTTC

V: TRBV29-1
size: once
D: .
J: TRBJ2-6
CDR3: CSVEDRGGGANVLTF
DNA: TGCAGCGTTGAAGACAGAGGTGGTGGGGCCAACGTCCTGACTTTC

V: TRBV2
size: .
D: TRBD2
J: TRBJ2-7
CDR3: CASSPGLATTINSYEQYF
DNA: TGTGCCAGCAGTCCCGGACTAGCGACAACTATAAATTCCTACGAGCAGTACTTC

V: TRBV5-4
size: .
D: TRBD2
J: TRBJ2-3
CDR3: CASSLLKGGRGGTQYF
DNA: TGTGCCAGCAGCCTATTAAAGGGCGGGAGAGGTGGTACGCAGTATTTT

V: TRBV6-1
size: .
D: TRBD2
J: TRBJ2-7
CDR3: CASSEASGTLGYF
DNA: TGTGCCAGCAGTGAAGCTAGCGGGACCTTAGGGTACTTC

V: TRBV19
size: .
D: TRBD1
J: TRBJ2-7
CDR3: CASSINRDSEQYF
DNA: TGTGCCAGTAGTATAAACAGGGACAGCGAGCAGTACTTC

V: TRBV6-1
size: .
D: TRBD2
J: TRBJ2-2
CDR3: CASSEAGGRPVGELFF
DNA: TGTGCCAGCAGTGAAGCGGGCGGGAGGCCTGTCGGGGAGCTGTTTTTT

V: TRBV10-3
size: .
D: .
J: TRBJ1-4
CDR3: CAISESMAANEKLFF
DNA: TGTGCCATCAGTGAGTCAATGGCGGCTAATGAAAAACTGTTTTTT

V: TRBV5-4
size: .
D: .
J: TRBJ2-1
CDR3: CASSATSNAYNEQFF
DNA: TGTGCCAGCAGCGCGACTTCTAATGCTTACAATGAGCAGTTCTTC